The entry below describes one T cell receptor (beta chain). This specimen comes from a study of shared clonotypes between healthy human individuals. Donors were Caucasian adults residing in Nashville, Tennessee, USA. Per germline, CDR1 PRHDT and CDR2 FYEKMQ (reference sequence). V was shortened by 2 bases and J by 4 bases, with 11 bases between the two germline ends. This CDR3 is 14 amino acids long. Genomic DNA of every subset was divided equally among multiple immunoSEQ plates. Clones were sequenced by immunoSEQ multiplex PCR, and TCRdb holds only the in-frame ones, with some missing. The repertoire consists of about 2.4 million clones, with approximately 93% occurring once and the leading ten covering more than 0.35%.

The sample consisted of naive CD4+ T cells from PBMCs. Subset described: CD45RA+ positively selected. The receptor was isolated from a man between 18 and 35 years old in good health. Some clones in this sample may be carry-over from other donors' samples. V usage is TRBV13 and J usage is TRBJ1-1; D gene unclear. CDR3 amino acids: CASSLSGLGTEAFF. In nucleotides, the CDR3 is TGTGCCAGCAGCTTATCGGGGTTAGGCACTGAAGCTTTCTTT.